This is a list of T cell receptor beta chains from one sample in a study of cytomegalovirus exposure and HLA in healthy donors. Profiling relied on immunoSEQ multiplex PCR, and the TCRdb table lists in-frame clones only, not all of them. The repertoire holds 110,000 or so clones, 70% to 90% seen once, with 3% in the top ten. The sequenced sample consisted of PBMCs. Receptor source: a woman aged 18 to 35 in good health and CMV-seronegative. Both conserved end residues are part of each CDR3. D genes are given only for firm matches. Clone size is not always given. Where it is, it says once, few, many or a class for expanded clones.

cdr3_length j_call clone_size d_call v_call cdr3_nt cdr3_aa
14 TRBJ2-1 - - TRBV30 TGTGCCTGGAGATTAGAGACAGGGAGGAATGAGCAGTTCTTC CAWRLETGRNEQFF
11 TRBJ2-7 once - TRBV6-5 TGTGCCAGCAGTTACTCACGCACGGAGTACTTC CASSYSRTEYF
17 TRBJ2-4 once TRBD1 TRBV19 TGTGCCAGTAGTATCGGGACAGGGTTAATAGCCAAAAACATTCAGTACTTC CASSIGTGLIAKNIQYF
15 TRBJ2-1 - TRBD2 TRBV7-9 TGTGCCAGCAGCTTAGGGACTAGTGGTGGCAATGAGCAGTTCTTC CASSLGTSGGNEQFF
15 TRBJ1-5 - - TRBV5-5 TGTGCCAGCAGCTTGCGGCAGGGAGGGGATCAGCCCCAGCATTTT CASSLRQGGDQPQHF
16 TRBJ1-2 - TRBD1 TRBV4-1 TGCGCCAGCAGCCAAGATAAGGACAGGGGGCCACATGGCTACACCTTC CASSQDKDRGPHGYTF
17 TRBJ2-3 - TRBD1 TRBV25-1 TGTGCCAGCAGTTCAAACAGTCCGGGACAGGGAAAAGATACGCAGTATTTT CASSSNSPGQGKDTQYF
16 TRBJ1-4 once TRBD1 TRBV15 TGTGCCACCAGCAGAGATGGGACAGGATCTAATGAAAAACTGTTTTTT CATSRDGTGSNEKLFF
14 TRBJ2-7 - TRBD1 TRBV5-4 TGTGCCAGCAGCTACCGGGACAGGGGCTACGAGCAGTACTTC CASSYRDRGYEQYF
16 TRBJ2-5 once TRBD1 TRBV28 TGTGCCAGCAGTCCTCTTCTACAGGGGGCTGAAGAGACCCAGTACTTC CASSPLLQGAEETQYF
13 TRBJ1-2 - TRBD1 TRBV2 TGTGCCAGCAGGGGACAGGGAGCGTATGGCTACACCTTC CASRGQGAYGYTF
13 TRBJ2-7 - TRBD2 TRBV2 TGTGCCAGCGGGGGTAGCGGGGACTACGAGCAGTACTTC CASGGSGDYEQYF
13 TRBJ1-1 - - TRBV5-6 TGTGCCAGCAGCTTGAGGGGGGGCACTGAAGCTTTCTTT CASSLRGGTEAFF
18 TRBJ2-3 - TRBD1 TRBV10-3 TGTGCCATCAGTGATCGGGTACAGAACAGGGGAGCCACAGATACGCAGTATTTT CAISDRVQNRGATDTQYF
11 TRBJ2-1 - - TRBV5-1 TGCGCCAGCCGGGACTTCAATGAGCAGTTCTTC CASRDFNEQFF
17 TRBJ2-2 - TRBD2 TRBV5-1 TGCGCCAGCAGCTTGGCGGGGGGGCAGGCGAACACCGGGGAGCTGTTTTTT CASSLAGGQANTGELFF
15 TRBJ2-7 - TRBD1 TRBV6-1 TGTGCCAGCAGTGACCTGGACAGGGGGTACTACGAGCAGTACTTC CASSDLDRGYYEQYF
15 TRBJ1-4 - TRBD1 TRBV30 TGTGCCTGGTTGCCCCCGGGACAGCTTAATGAAAAACTGTTTTTT CAWLPPGQLNEKLFF
16 TRBJ1-1 - TRBD1 TRBV5-6 TGTGCCAGCAGCTTGGCGGGGACAGGGCCGAACACTGAAGCTTTCTTT CASSLAGTGPNTEAFF
13 TRBJ2-3 - - TRBV6-5 TGTGCCAGCAATTTAGCGGACTCAGATACGCAGTATTTT CASNLADSDTQYF
14 TRBJ1-2 once TRBD1 TRBV5-6 TGTGCCAGCAGCCCTGACAGGGTAAAGGATGGCTACACCTTC CASSPDRVKDGYTF
14 TRBJ2-7 - TRBD1 TRBV19 TGTGCCAGTAGCACCGGGACAGCCGCCTACGAGCAGTACTTC CASSTGTAAYEQYF
16 TRBJ2-7 - TRBD1 TRBV7-9 TGTGCCAGCAGCTTAAATGCGACAGGGGGCGAATTGGAGCAGTACTTC CASSLNATGGELEQYF
13 TRBJ1-5 - TRBD1 TRBV2 TGTGCCAGCAGTGGGGACAGTAATCAGCCCCAGCATTTT CASSGDSNQPQHF
15 TRBJ2-7 - - TRBV27 TGTGCCAGCAGTTTATTGGCTAGCGACAGATACGAGCAGTACTTC CASSLLASDRYEQYF
15 TRBJ2-3 - TRBD1 TRBV23-1 TGCGCCAGCAGCAAGACAGGGGGCGCATGGAATACGCAGTATTTT CASSKTGGAWNTQYF
16 TRBJ2-1 - TRBD1 TRBV6-5 TGTGCCAGCAGTTACTCGGTTAGGGGGCTATACAATGAGCAGTTCTTC CASSYSVRGLYNEQFF
13 TRBJ2-3 - - TRBV2 TGTGCCAGCAGCCCAGGGTTTGGAGATACGCAGTATTTT CASSPGFGDTQYF
13 TRBJ1-1 - - TRBV30 TGTGCCTGGAGTGAAGACAAATACACTGAAGCTTTCTTT CAWSEDKYTEAFF
14 TRBJ2-2 - - TRBV6-5 TGTGCCAGCCGCAGGTTAACCGTCACCGGGGAGCTGTTTTTT CASRRLTVTGELFF
12 TRBJ1-1 - - TRBV5-8 TGTGCTAGGGGGACACTTAACACTGAAGCTTTCTTT CARGTLNTEAFF
15 TRBJ2-1 few - TRBV6-5 TGTGCCAGCAGTTCGTGGGGCCGGTCCTACAATGAGCAGTTCTTC CASSSWGRSYNEQFF
11 TRBJ1-2 - - TRBV19 TGTGCCAGTAGGACGAACGGAGCTAACACCTTC CASRTNGANTF
16 TRBJ1-6 - TRBD1 TRBV30 TGTGCCTGGAGGCACTCTGGGACAGTGTTATCTTCACCCCTCCACTTT CAWRHSGTVLSSPLHF
15 TRBJ1-6 once - TRBV19 TGTGCCAGTAAAGGCAGGGGAAGTGAGAATTCACCCCTCCACTTT CASKGRGSENSPLHF
14 TRBJ2-3 - TRBD1 TRBV28 TGTGCCAGCAGGGACAGGGGGGGCACAGATACGCAGTATTTT CASRDRGGTDTQYF
15 TRBJ1-1 - - TRBV9 TGTGCCAGCAGCGTATATCAGCGGAGTGACACTGAAGCTTTCTTT CASSVYQRSDTEAFF
20 TRBJ2-7 - TRBD2 TRBV13 TGTGCCAGCAGCCACCATACACCGGGACTAGCGGGGGTCAACTCCTACGAGCAGTACTTC CASSHHTPGLAGVNSYEQYF
15 TRBJ1-1 - TRBD1 TRBV5-1 TGCGCCAGCAGCTTGTATGGAGGGGGCTCCACTGAAGCTTTCTTT CASSLYGGGSTEAFF
15 TRBJ2-3 - - TRBV27 TGTGCCAGCAGTTCGCGGGGACTTTACACAGATACGCAGTATTTT CASSSRGLYTDTQYF
13 TRBJ1-2 - - TRBV6-1 TGTGCCAGCAGTGATTCAGGGAAGTCTGGCTACACCTTC CASSDSGKSGYTF
14 TRBJ2-1 - - TRBV6-6 TGTGCCAGCAGTTACTACACAGGGCCCAATGAGCAGTTCTTC CASSYYTGPNEQFF
15 TRBJ1-1 - - TRBV19 TGTGCCAGTAACCCAGCCAGGGAATTCGTGACTGAAGCTTTCTTT CASNPAREFVTEAFF
18 TRBJ1-5 - - TRBV9 TGTGCCAGCAGCGGTGGACGGGGGGAAGGTCAAATAGATCAGCCCCAGCATTTT CASSGGRGEGQIDQPQHF
13 TRBJ1-6 - TRBD1 TRBV18 TGTGCCAGCTCACCAGACGGACAGGCACCCCTCCACTTT CASSPDGQAPLHF
16 TRBJ1-2 - TRBD1 TRBV7-8 TGTGCCAGCAGCACCGGGACAGGGAAAGGGAACTATGGCTACACCTTC CASSTGTGKGNYGYTF
14 TRBJ2-3 - TRBD1 TRBV5-6 TGTGCCAGCAGGCTGACAGGGGACACAGATACGCAGTATTTT CASRLTGDTDTQYF
15 TRBJ2-2 few TRBD1 TRBV30 TGTGCCTGGAGAGGACAGGGTGTGAGCACCGGGGAGCTGTTTTTT CAWRGQGVSTGELFF
14 TRBJ1-4 - - TRBV5-1 TGCGCCAGCAGCTTAACAGGGTACGCAGAAAAACTGTTTTTT CASSLTGYAEKLFF
14 TRBJ1-1 - - TRBV5-1 TGCGCCAGCAACCTGGAGACGGTGAACACTGAAGCTTTCTTT CASNLETVNTEAFF
15 TRBJ2-1 - TRBD1 TRBV4-1 TGCGCCAGCAGCCGCCAGGGACAGGGAAACAATGAGCAGTTCTTC CASSRQGQGNNEQFF
16 TRBJ2-3 - TRBD2 TRBV9 TGTGCCAGCCGAGCCGGTAGCGGGGGGGTTGGAGATACGCAGTATTTT CASRAGSGGVGDTQYF
13 TRBJ1-5 - - TRBV28 TGTGCCAGCATTGAGAATAGCAATCAGCCCCAGCATTTT CASIENSNQPQHF